The 5 T cell receptor beta chains below all came from one sample that was sequenced in a study of T-cell reconstitution after alpha-beta-depleted transplantation in children. Molecular barcoding with unique molecular identifiers was used for the TCRbeta library. TCRdb reanalysed the PCR reads using MiXCR and keeps one entry per CDR3 protein. The sample lists a few hundred thousand distinct CDR3 sequences, 10% to 15% seen once, with 3.5% to 4.5% in the top ten. Here the sequenced sample was PBMCs, taken from the stem cell graft. These receptors all stem from a human donor who donated a stem cell graft to a child with Fanconi anemia.

The V call is TRBV14, the J call TRBJ2-7; TRBD1 matches 10 bases. V lost 4 bases to trimming and J lost 1 base; unmatched junction nucleotides: 4. Germline-derived CDR1 and CDR2 are SGHDN and FVKESK. The CDR3 totals 15 residues. The CDR3 here is CASSRRQGASYEQYF. In DNA, the CDR3 is TGTGCCAGCAGCCGGCGACAGGGGGCTTCCTACGAGCAGTACTTC.

The chain links TRBV6-5 to TRBJ1-5, with TRBD1 matching over 9 bases. Looked up from germline, CDR1 is MNHEY and CDR2 is SVGAGI. Unmatched junction bases numbered 2, after V lost 0 bases and J lost 2 bases. CDR3 length: 16 residues. The CDR3 bases are TGTGCCAGCAGTTACTCCACAGGGGGCGGCAATCAGCCCCAGCATTTT. Its translation is CASSYSTGGGNQPQHF.

The chain uses TRBV7-6 and TRBJ2-5, with TRBD1 matching over 8 bases. Germline CDR1 and CDR2: SGHVS and FNYEAQ. V trimming: 6 bases; J trimming: 4 bases; junction bases outside the gene matches: 10. The CDR3 is 15 amino acids. The CDR3 protein is CASSKIWQGAETQYF. For the CDR3, the DNA is TGTGCCAGCAGTAAGATATGGCAGGGGGCAGAGACCCAGTACTTC.

This clonotype was counted many times. The V call is TRBV10-3, the J call TRBJ2-2, with D unclear. Germline lookup yields CDR1 ENHRY and CDR2 SYGVKD. The ends were cut back, 8 bases at V and 3 bases at J, with 13 bases in the middle. The CDR3 is made up of 14 amino acids. The CDR3 spells CAISGPSYTGELFF. CDR3 coding DNA: TGTGCCATCTCTGGGCCTAGTTACACCGGGGAGCTGTTTTTT.

The chain links TRBV7-2 to TRBJ2-2; D not certain. Trimming took off 5 bases at V and 0 bases at J, with 10 bases between the two ends. Germline assignment: CDR1 SGHTA and CDR2 FQGNSA. The CDR3 length is 15 residues. The CDR3: CASSRLSANTGELFF. Here the CDR3 DNA reads TGTGCCAGCAGCCGTTTGTCGGCGAACACCGGGGAGCTGTTTTTT.